The entry below describes one T cell receptor beta chain. In the naive CD8 group, cells lacked CD45RO and were positively selected for CCR7, so terminally differentiated effector memory CD45RA+ cells were left out. The table came from immunoSEQ multiplex PCR; TCRdb's copy has only in-frame clones and leaves some out. The data hold about 1,800,000 clones, with over 85% observed a single time. This specimen belongs to a study of shared clonotypes between healthy human individuals. Overall study: Each donor's CD4 naive and CD4 memory cells filled three plates apiece, CD8 naive two, and CD8 memory one.

CDR3 length: 14 residues. Germline V CDR1 and CDR2: MNHEY, SVGAGI. V lost 11 bases and J 0 bases, leaving 17 bases between the germline ends. The TCR sequence derives from a man aged 18-30 years in good health. The source material was naive CD8+ T cells sorted from blood. The rearrangement links TRBV6-5 to TRBJ2-7; D may match TRBD1 or TRBD2 (6 bases each). The CDR3 sequence is CAAAVGGSSYEQYF. The CDR3 DNA reads as TGTGCCGCCGCCGTGGGGGGCTCCTCCTACGAGCAGTACTTC.